This entry is about one TCR beta chain. Its antigen is currently unknown. The protocol was immunoSEQ multiplex PCR, while the TCRdb copy is restricted to in-frame clones and leaves out a portion. This sample has just under 70,000 clones; around 82% occur once, and the top ten carry about an eighth. The record originates from a study of a mutant IDH1 vaccine in newly diagnosed glioma. Looking at the study overall: Vaccines were begun 4-6 weeks after radiotherapy alone, or with temozolomide cycles.

This CDR3 spans 14 amino acids. Germline V CDR1 and CDR2: LNHDA, SQIVND (reference sequence). V lost 3 bases and J 3 bases, leaving 9 bases between the germline ends. Noted time point: week 35, safety follow-up. The content of each vaccine dose was 300 ug of mutant IDH1 20-mer peptide, and topical imiquimod accompanied it. The receptor comes from a man younger than 35 with glioma. The sequencing here drew on PBMCs, taken from a glioma patient whose treatment included an IDH1 peptide vaccine. The chain links TRBV19 to TRBJ1-5, with D possibly being TRBD1 (5 bases). The CDR3 is CASSIGTVNQPQHF. The CDR3, as DNA: TGTGCCAGTAGTATCGGGACCGTCAATCAGCCCCAGCATTTT.